These 21 T cell receptor beta chains originate from one sample sequenced in a study of T cells after yellow fever vaccination. TCRdb used MiXCR to reprocess the 5' RACE reads, holding one entry per CDR3 protein. The table includes around 590,000 distinct CDR3 sequences, 9% to 15% detected once. This specimen was PBMCs, taken on the day of the yellow fever booster vaccination. The receptors shown here come from a man aged 25-45 years who received the YFV17D yellow fever vaccine.

This clonotype was seen a few times. This chain joins TRBV11-2 and TRBJ2-7; unclear D gene. The CDR3 spans 15 residues. CDR1 is SGHAT and CDR2 is FQNNGV in the germline V gene. V gave up 0 bases and J gave up 2 bases, with 11 bases separating them. CDR3 region: CASSLDRTFTYEQYF. The CDR3 DNA follows: TGTGCCAGCAGCTTAGACAGGACGTTTACCTACGAGCAGTACTTC.

The V and J genes are TRBV3-1 and TRBJ1-2; D possibly corresponds to TRBD1 (5 bases). V lost 1 base to trimming and J lost 11 bases, with 17 bases between them. CDR3 length: 14 residues. Per the germline V gene, CDR1 is LGHDT and CDR2 is YNNKEL (reference sequence). This chain's CDR3 is CASSQGRSRGGYTF. DNA for the CDR3: TGTGCCAGCAGCCAAGGACGGTCTCGGGGCGGGTACACCTTC.

This clonotype was seen a few times. V is TRBV28 and J is TRBJ2-7; 10 bases align to TRBD2. The V and J ends lost 6 bases and 3 bases, in that order; junction bases with no gene match: 5. CDR3 length: 14 amino acids. Looked up from germline, CDR1 is MDHEN and CDR2 is SYDVKM. CDR3 protein: CASRTSGTFYEQYF. CDR3 nucleotide sequence: TGTGCCAGCAGAACTAGCGGGACTTTCTACGAGCAGTACTTC.

This clonotype was seen a handful of times. This chain links TRBV4-3 with TRBJ2-2, with 11 bases aligning to TRBD2. The J segment lost 5 bases and the V segment lost 0 bases, leaving 5 bases of the junction unmatched. The CDR3 is 17 amino acids. CDR1 and CDR2 from the germline V gene are LGHNA and YSLEER. In DNA, the CDR3 is TGCGCCAGCAGCCAAGATAGGAGACTAGCGGGGACCGGGGAGCTGTTTTTT. As protein: CASSQDRRLAGTGELFF.

The chain employs TRBV6-5 and TRBJ2-5, with TRBD2 identical over 7 bases. Per the germline V gene, CDR1 is MNHEY and CDR2 is SVGAGI. The CDR3 is 15 residues long. The V and J ends lost 0 bases and 0 bases, in that order; junction bases with no gene match: 1. The CDR3 coding sequence is TGTGCCAGCAGTTACTCAAGCGGGAACCAAGAGACCCAGTACTTC. Encoded protein: CASSYSSGNQETQYF.

This rearrangement joins TRBV15 to TRBJ2-1; no reliable D call. Germline V gene data show CDR1 as LNHNV and CDR2 as YYDKDF (reference sequence). The CDR3 has 10 amino acids. The V and J ends lost 8 bases and 5 bases respectively, with 4 bases between them. The CDR3 nucleotides read TGTGCCACCGGGGACAATGAGCAGTTCTTC. Its translation: CATGDNEQFF.

J is TRBJ2-5 and V is TRBV11-2; TRBD1 agrees at 11 bases. The CDR3 runs 13 residues. The V segment lost 6 bases and the J segment 4 bases; nucleotides outside the gene matches: 1. Germline V gives CDR1 SGHAT, CDR2 FQNNGV. The CDR3 reads CASRGTGGETQYF. The CDR3 DNA reads TGTGCCAGCAGGGGGACAGGGGGAGAGACCCAGTACTTC.

The sample holds many counts of this clonotype. The rearrangement joins TRBV12-3 or TRBV12-4 to TRBJ2-7; D is tentatively TRBD1 or TRBD2 (5 bases each). Trimming left V 1 base short and J 3 bases short, with 10 bases between. The CDR3 runs 14 residues. The CDR3 reads CASSLGGTHYEQYF. The DNA for the CDR3 is TGTGCCAGCAGTTTAGGTGGGACGCACTACGAGCAGTACTTC.

This clonotype occurred a few times. This chain joins TRBV18 and TRBJ1-2; maybe TRBD1 (5 bases). The CDR3 has 15 amino acids. V was pared by 1 base and J by 2 bases, with 11 bases between. CDR1 is KGHSH and CDR2 is LQKENI in the germline V gene. CDR3 protein: CASSPLGEANYGYTF. Here the CDR3 DNA reads TGTGCCAGCTCACCACTGGGGGAGGCGAACTATGGCTACACCTTC.

This clonotype was observed at least ten times. The chain joins TRBV12-3 or TRBV12-4 to TRBJ2-2; D uncertain. The CDR3 spans 16 residues. The ends were cut back, 2 bases at V and 3 bases at J, with 13 bases in the middle. CDR3 region: CASSLSPHGDTGELFF. CDR3 DNA: TGTGCCAGCAGTTTAAGTCCTCATGGGGACACCGGGGAGCTGTTTTTT.

The chain has TRBV7-9 and TRBJ1-3, with D perhaps matching TRBD1 (5 bases). Trimming took off 2 bases at V and 6 bases at J, with 8 bases between the two ends. Germline V gene sequence: CDR1 SEHNR, CDR2 FQNEAQ (reference sequence). CDR3 length: 13 residues. DNA of the CDR3: TGTGCCAGCAGCTTAACGGGGGAAAACACCATATATTTT. This codes for CASSLTGENTIYF.

The chain combines TRBV20-1 with TRBJ1-4, with 7 nucleotides matching TRBD1. Germline CDR1 reads DFQATT; CDR2 reads SNEGSKA (reference sequence). With V trimmed by 8 bases and J by 3 bases, 3 bases remained unmatched. This CDR3 is 12 amino acids long. The CDR3 DNA reads TGCAGTCTACAGGGGTCTAATGAAAAACTGTTTTTT. It encodes CSLQGSNEKLFF.

This chain joins TRBV5-5 and TRBJ2-7; unclear D gene. With 0 bases removed from V and 5 bases from J, the gap between germline ends came to 15 bases. Germline CDR1 reads SGHKS; CDR2 reads YYEKEE (reference sequence). The CDR3 covers 15 residues. CDR3 sequence reads: CASSLERTLRDEQYF. The CDR3 DNA sequence: TGTGCCAGCAGCTTGGAGAGGACCCTGAGAGACGAGCAGTACTTC.

This clonotype was observed a few times. The rearrangement links TRBV24-1 to TRBJ2-7; D is possibly TRBD1 (5 bases). The V gene lost 0 bases and the J gene lost 2 bases, with 7 bases spanning the gap. In germline, CDR1 is KGHDR, CDR2 SFDVKD. This CDR3 is built from 14 residues. The CDR3 spells CATSDLDRPYEQYF. In DNA, the CDR3 is TGTGCCACCAGTGATTTGGACAGACCCTACGAGCAGTACTTC.

This clonotype was seen a handful of times. The rearrangement joins TRBV6-5 to TRBJ2-7; D might be TRBD1 (5 bases). CDR3 length equals 16 residues. V dropped 0 bases and J dropped 0 bases, with 12 bases sitting between them. Germline values: CDR1 MNHEY, CDR2 SVGAGI. The CDR3, as DNA: TGTGCCAGCAGTTACTCAGACAGATCGATCTCCTACGAGCAGTACTTC. It encodes CASSYSDRSISYEQYF.

V and J are TRBV20-1 and TRBJ1-2; D is unresolved. Germline V gives CDR1 DFQATT, CDR2 SNEGSKA (reference sequence). With 0 bases removed from V and 2 bases from J, the gap between germline ends came to 7 bases. This CDR3 is built from 13 residues. CDR3 residues: CSARDSGNYGYTF. The CDR3 coding sequence is TGCAGTGCTAGAGATTCAGGCAACTATGGCTACACCTTC.

The chain employs TRBV7-2 and TRBJ1-4, with D tentatively TRBD1 (6 bases). The CDR3 extends over 17 amino acids. The V and J ends lost 5 bases and 7 bases respectively, with 23 bases between them. Germline V CDR1 and CDR2: SGHTA, FQGNSA. The CDR3 DNA is TGTGCCAGCAGCCGCCCCGCAGGGGCCTCATATGGTGAAAAACTGTTTTTT. The encoded protein is CASSRPAGASYGEKLFF.

The chain uses TRBV10-3 and TRBJ2-5; D remains unclear. The CDR3 runs to 14 residues. Trimming took 0 bases from V and 4 from J, leaving 9 bases between them. Germline CDR1 and CDR2: ENHRY and SYGVKD. The CDR3 here is CAISESLGIETQYF. CDR3 sequence (DNA): TGTGCCATCAGTGAGTCGCTGGGGATAGAGACCCAGTACTTC.

This clonotype was seen more than once but under ten times. The rearrangement joins TRBV5-1 to TRBJ2-1, with 8 bases that match TRBD1. The CDR3 has 17 residues. CDR1 and CDR2 (germline): SGHRS, YFSETQ. V lost 0 bases, J lost 6 bases, and 11 bases stayed unmatched. The CDR3 reads CASSLDPDRGAGNEQFF. The CDR3 DNA follows: TGCGCCAGCAGCTTGGACCCAGACAGGGGAGCGGGCAATGAGCAGTTCTTC.

The rearrangement uses TRBV20-1 and TRBJ2-5, with TRBD1 identical over 7 bases. Looked up from germline, CDR1 is DFQATT and CDR2 is SNEGSKA (reference sequence). V lost 6 bases to trimming and J lost 4 bases; unmatched junction nucleotides: 8. This CDR3 has 13 residues. CDR3 residues: CSAKLQGRETQYF. The DNA of the CDR3 is TGCAGTGCCAAACTACAGGGGAGAGAGACCCAGTACTTC.

The CDR3 DNA reads TGTGCCAGCAGCTTAAGTTCAGCGGGATACACAGATACGCAGTATTTT. Translating it yields CASSLSSAGYTDTQYF. The rearrangement uses TRBV7-2 and TRBJ2-3, with TRBD2 matching 7 bases. Germline trimming cut 2 bases from V and 2 bases from J; bases unmatched to any gene: 7. Looked up from germline, CDR1 is SGHTA and CDR2 is FQGNSA. This CDR3 spans 16 amino acids. The entire variable domain, with the rest obtained from reference TRBV7-2 and TRBJ2-3, is as follows: GAGVSQSPSNKVTEKGKDVELRCDPISGHTALYWYRQSLGQGLEFLIYFQGNSAPDKSGLPSDRFSAERTGGSVSTLTIQRTQQEDSAVYLCASSLSSAGYTDTQYFGPGTRLTVL.